Given below is one T cell receptor (beta chain) in context. As yet, its antigen is unknown. This sample is part of a study of glioma-infiltrating T cells after dendritic cell vaccination. Study details: Patients had newly diagnosed or recurrent glioblastoma and received dendritic cell vaccines.

Only patients with spare fresh-frozen tumor and over two years of follow-up were included. The germline CDR1 and CDR2 sequences are KGHSH and LQKENI. This CDR3 has 14 amino acids. Trimming cost V 2 bases and J 7 bases, with 9 bases left between them. TCRdb's copy holds only in-frame clones and misses some; the assay was immunoSEQ multiplex PCR. The sample yields tens of thousands of clones, over 75% seen once. Whole-study results and caveats: Patients with more pretreatment TILs had longer time to progression and survival.

The source material was blood, sampled before dendritic cell vaccination. The chain links TRBV18 to TRBJ1-6; a possible D gene is TRBD1 (5 bases). The origin of this receptor is a human donor with glioblastoma. In DNA form, the CDR3 reads TGTGCCAGCTCACCAGACAGTCCGAATTCACCCCTCCACTTT. Its protein is CASSPDSPNSPLHF.